This T cell receptor beta chain was sequenced in a study of PD-1 blockade in classical Hodgkin lymphoma. The study, taken as a whole, reports: The diversity seen at baseline in complete responders resembled that of newly diagnosed patients. Reports indicated that newly diagnosed patients had lower baseline TCR diversity than healthy donors did. The study found that TCR diversity rose significantly by C4D1 in CD4+ but not CD8+ cells.

This clone was found once. Its target is not known. Each patient relapsed following autologous stem cell transplantation, and prior brentuximab vedotin exposure differed. The CDR3 contains 13 residues. The V end lost 1 base, the J end lost 3 bases, and 8 bases lay between the germline ends. CDR1 is SGHNT, CDR2 YYREEE, per germline (reference sequence). Assay: immunoSEQ multiplex PCR; the TCRdb copy retains only in-frame clones and omits some. The sample holds about 40,000 clones; less than 80% are singletons and the top ten take 11%. This clonotype originated in a human donor with classical Hodgkin lymphoma. The gene calls are TRBV5-4 and TRBJ2-7; D gene uncertain. Here the sequenced sample was peripheral blood mononuclear cells (PBMCs), taken at baseline. This chain's CDR3 is CASSLQDGYEQYF. The CDR3 DNA follows: TGTGCCAGCAGCTTGCAGGATGGCTACGAGCAGTACTTC.